Each of the 10 T cell receptor beta chains below was sequenced from the same sample in a study of blood T cell repertoires in COVID-19. Clones were sequenced by immunoSEQ multiplex PCR, and TCRdb holds only the in-frame ones, with some missing. The repertoire has over 100,000 clones, roughly three quarters of them found once; the top ten carry about 1.9%. Specimen: peripheral blood. Every receptor here comes from a woman aged 65 to 85 with acute or convalescent COVID-19.

This clone was detected only a few times. The chain is built from TRBV9 and TRBJ1-2, with D tentatively TRBD1 (5 bases). The germline gives CDR1 SGDLS, CDR2 YYNGEE. This CDR3 has 14 amino acids. V lost 0 bases and J 8 bases, leaving 14 bases between the germline ends. CDR3 amino acids: CASSVGVTAYGYTF. The CDR3 nucleotides are TGTGCCAGCAGCGTAGGAGTGACAGCCTACGGCTACACCTTC.

The chain carries TRBV5-1 and TRBJ2-1; D might be TRBD2 (5 bases). Trimming removed 4 bases from V and 7 bases from J, with 15 bases in between. The CDR3 covers 14 residues. Germline V lookup: CDR1 SGHRS, CDR2 YFSETQ. DNA for the CDR3: TGCGCCAGCAGCCTGGGCCTTTCGGGAAATGAGCAGTTCTTC. Amino acid sequence: CASSLGLSGNEQFF.

The V gene is TRBV6-5, the J gene TRBJ2-3; tentatively, D is TRBD1 (5 bases). The CDR3 sequence is 15 residues long. From germline, CDR1 is MNHEY and CDR2 SVGAGI. The germline V and J ends were trimmed by 5 bases and 2 bases, with 14 bases remaining between them. The CDR3 DNA reads TGTGCCAGCAGTCCCAAGACGACAGTCACAGATACGCAGTATTTT. The encoded protein is CASSPKTTVTDTQYF.

The sample holds a few counts of this clone. The genes are TRBV5-1 and TRBJ1-2; no reliable D call. Germline V gene lookup returns CDR1 SGHRS and CDR2 YFSETQ. Trimming pared 2 bases from V and 2 bases from J, leaving 7 bases between. The CDR3 consists of 13 residues. The CDR3 is CASSFSGNYGYTF. The CDR3 bases are TGCGCCAGCAGCTTTTCGGGAAACTATGGCTACACCTTC.

The chain couples TRBV18 to TRBJ1-5, with 8 bases aligning to TRBD1. CDR3 size: 13 residues. Germline CDR1 and CDR2: KGHSH and LQKENI. The ends lost 6 bases at V and 6 bases at J; junction bases unmatched: 4. For the CDR3, the DNA is TGTGCCAGCTCCGGACAGGGAGGTCAGCCCCAGCATTTT. Amino acids: CASSGQGGQPQHF.

The rearrangement links TRBV6-5 to TRBJ1-1, with D tentatively TRBD1 (6 bases). V was cut by 2 bases and J by 3 bases, with 7 bases left in between. The CDR3 totals 13 residues. CDR1 and CDR2 (germline): MNHEY, SVGAGI. This CDR3 is CASSYGQYTEAFF. The DNA of the CDR3 is TGTGCCAGCAGTTACGGACAGTACACTGAAGCTTTCTTT.

The chain uses TRBV2 and TRBJ2-7, with D possibly TRBD1 on 5 matching bases. The CDR3 has 14 residues. Germline values: CDR1 SNHLY, CDR2 FYNNEI. V shed 9 bases and J shed 0 bases, with 15 bases lying between them. The CDR3 reads CARYQGDHSYEQYF. CDR3 in DNA: TGTGCCAGGTACCAGGGTGACCACTCCTACGAGCAGTACTTC.

V usage is TRBV15 and J usage is TRBJ1-5; the D gene is possibly TRBD1 (5 bases). Germline V gene data show CDR1 as LNHNV and CDR2 as YYDKDF (reference sequence). There are 14 residues in the CDR3. V was pared by 6 bases and J by 0 bases, with 9 bases between. The CDR3 region has the DNA TGTGCCACCAGTGACGGACATAGCAATCAGCCCCAGCATTTT. It translates to CATSDGHSNQPQHF.

This CDR3 is CATSARRKPFSGANVLTF. For the CDR3, the DNA is TGTGCCACCAGCGCTCGCAGGAAGCCCTTCTCTGGGGCCAACGTCCTGACTTTC. The gene calls are TRBV15 and TRBJ2-6, with D uncertain. Germline values: CDR1 LNHNV, CDR2 YYDKDF (reference sequence). The CDR3 contains 18 residues. Trimming removed 5 bases from V and 0 bases from J, with 17 bases in between.

The chain is built from TRBV15 and TRBJ1-3; D perhaps matches TRBD1 (5 bases). This CDR3 has 14 residues. Trimming stripped 0 bases from V and 4 bases from J, with 7 bases between. Looked up from germline, CDR1 is LNHNV and CDR2 is YYDKDF (reference sequence). The CDR3, as DNA: TGTGCCACCAGCAGAGACAGGGCGGGAAACACCATATATTTT. The encoded protein is CATSRDRAGNTIYF.